This is a list of T cell receptor beta chains from one sample in a study of metastatic and nonmetastatic thyroid tumors. TCRdb reprocessed the PCR reads using MiXCR. The data contain tens of thousands of clones, 15% to 20% of them seen just once; the ten biggest clones take up approximately 20%. Material: blood. Receptors were obtained from a female donor with papillary thyroid cancer or a benign thyroid nodule (not recorded which). Some clones in this sample may be carry-over from other donors' samples. Both conserved end residues are part of each CDR3. D genes are given only for firm matches. Clone size is given for some rows only: seen once, a few or many times, or a class if the clone is expanded.

v_gene: TRBV20-1
d_gene: .
j_gene: TRBJ1-2
abundance: .
CDR3nt: TGCAGTGCGCAGGGGAGAGGCTACACCTTC
CDR3aa: CSAQGRGYTF

v_gene: TRBV5-1
d_gene: .
j_gene: TRBJ1-5
abundance: .
CDR3nt: TGCGCCAGCAGCTTGCTGGGATTTAGCAATCAGCCCCAGCATTTT
CDR3aa: CASSLLGFSNQPQHF

v_gene: TRBV30
d_gene: TRBD1
j_gene: TRBJ2-7
abundance: .
CDR3nt: TGTGCCTGGAGCCTACTCGGGACAGGGAAACACGAGCAGTACTTC
CDR3aa: CAWSLLGTGKHEQYF

v_gene: TRBV12-3/TRBV12-4
d_gene: .
j_gene: TRBJ1-3
abundance: many
CDR3nt: TGTGCCAGCGTGGGGGGCCCCTCTGGAAACACCATATATTTT
CDR3aa: CASVGGPSGNTIYF

v_gene: TRBV28
d_gene: .
j_gene: TRBJ2-5
abundance: few
CDR3nt: TGTGCCAGCAGTTTTAACAGGCGCCAAGAGACCCAGTACTTC
CDR3aa: CASSFNRRQETQYF

v_gene: TRBV3-1
d_gene: TRBD2
j_gene: TRBJ2-3
abundance: many
CDR3nt: TGTGCCAGCAGCCAAGGTGCGGAGGGAGGGCCGCGAGATACGCAGTATTTT
CDR3aa: CASSQGAEGGPRDTQYF

v_gene: TRBV6-2/TRBV6-3
d_gene: .
j_gene: TRBJ2-2
abundance: few
CDR3nt: TGTGCCGCGAGGGACGGGAACACCGGGGAGCTGTTTTTT
CDR3aa: CAARDGNTGELFF

v_gene: TRBV12-3/TRBV12-4
d_gene: .
j_gene: TRBJ2-2
abundance: many
CDR3nt: TGTGCCAGCAGTTTATTAAACACCGGGGAGCTGTTTTTT
CDR3aa: CASSLLNTGELFF

v_gene: TRBV12-3/TRBV12-4
d_gene: .
j_gene: TRBJ1-1
abundance: few
CDR3nt: TGTGCCAGCAGAGCGGACGCCGGGACTCACACTGAAGCTTTCTTT
CDR3aa: CASRADAGTHTEAFF

v_gene: TRBV11-3
d_gene: TRBD1
j_gene: TRBJ1-1
abundance: many
CDR3nt: TGTGCCAGCAGCCCACAGGGGATGAACACTGAAGCTTTCTTT
CDR3aa: CASSPQGMNTEAFF

v_gene: TRBV2
d_gene: .
j_gene: TRBJ1-1
abundance: .
CDR3nt: TGTGCCAGCAGTGTACAGAACACTGAAGCTTTCTTT
CDR3aa: CASSVQNTEAFF

v_gene: TRBV5-4
d_gene: TRBD2
j_gene: TRBJ2-7
abundance: .
CDR3nt: TGTGCCAGCAGCATAAGCCGGGGGGGCTCGGGCGAGCAGTACTTC
CDR3aa: CASSISRGGSGEQYF

v_gene: TRBV27
d_gene: .
j_gene: TRBJ1-6
abundance: many
CDR3nt: TGTGCCAGCGGACAACCCAGGGTTCGTTCACCCCTCCACTTT
CDR3aa: CASGQPRVRSPLHF

v_gene: TRBV5-1
d_gene: .
j_gene: TRBJ2-7
abundance: .
CDR3nt: TGCGCCAGCAGCTTGGTGGCGGTGATCTCCTACGAGCAGTACTTC
CDR3aa: CASSLVAVISYEQYF

v_gene: TRBV4-3
d_gene: .
j_gene: TRBJ2-6
abundance: many
CDR3nt: TGCGCCAGCAGCCGCCCGGGGCCCCCCGCGGGCTCTGGGGCCAACGTCCTGACTTTC
CDR3aa: CASSRPGPPAGSGANVLTF

v_gene: TRBV24-1
d_gene: TRBD1
j_gene: TRBJ2-1
abundance: many
CDR3nt: TGTGCCACCAGTGACGACAGGGGTTTTAGACATGAGCAGTTCTTC
CDR3aa: CATSDDRGFRHEQFF

v_gene: TRBV6-5
d_gene: TRBD2
j_gene: TRBJ2-5
abundance: few
CDR3nt: TGTGCCAGCAGTTACTCTAGCGGGGGAGGAGGAGAGACCCAGTACTTC
CDR3aa: CASSYSSGGGGETQYF

v_gene: TRBV13
d_gene: TRBD1
j_gene: TRBJ1-5
abundance: many
CDR3nt: TGTGCCAGAAAAGGGGGCTGGGATCCCAAGCCCCAGCATTTT
CDR3aa: CARKGGWDPKPQHF

v_gene: TRBV20-1
d_gene: TRBD2
j_gene: TRBJ2-1
abundance: many
CDR3nt: TGCAGTGCTCAATTACTAGCGGGTTTAGGGGAGCAGTTCTTC
CDR3aa: CSAQLLAGLGEQFF

v_gene: TRBV24-1
d_gene: .
j_gene: TRBJ1-1
abundance: many
CDR3nt: TGTGCCACCAGTGATGGCAGGGTTGAAGCTTTCTTT
CDR3aa: CATSDGRVEAFF

v_gene: TRBV11-2
d_gene: .
j_gene: TRBJ2-2
abundance: .
CDR3nt: TGTGCCAGCAGCTTCGAAGGGTACACCGGGGAGCTGTTTTTT
CDR3aa: CASSFEGYTGELFF

v_gene: TRBV7-6
d_gene: TRBD2
j_gene: TRBJ2-3
abundance: many
CDR3nt: TGTGCCAGCAGCCGGGGGGCAGATACGCAGTATTTT
CDR3aa: CASSRGADTQYF

v_gene: TRBV28
d_gene: .
j_gene: TRBJ2-1
abundance: medium-sized
CDR3nt: TGTGCCAGCAGTCCGTCCTTAGCGGTTGAGCAGTTCTTC
CDR3aa: CASSPSLAVEQFF

v_gene: TRBV19
d_gene: TRBD1
j_gene: TRBJ1-2
abundance: many
CDR3nt: TGTGCCGGTAGTGAAACAGGGGGCGCCGGCTATGGCTACACCTTC
CDR3aa: CAGSETGGAGYGYTF

v_gene: TRBV20-1
d_gene: TRBD2
j_gene: TRBJ2-1
abundance: many
CDR3nt: TGCAGTGCTAGAGGGCTAGCGGGGTCCAATGAGCAGTTCTTC
CDR3aa: CSARGLAGSNEQFF

v_gene: TRBV28
d_gene: .
j_gene: TRBJ1-6
abundance: few
CDR3nt: TGTGCCAGCAGCCAAGATCCACCCAATTCACCCCTCCACTTT
CDR3aa: CASSQDPPNSPLHF

v_gene: TRBV6-1
d_gene: .
j_gene: TRBJ2-7
abundance: few
CDR3nt: TGTGCCAGCAGCCGCGAGGGTACATCCTACGAGCAGTACTTC
CDR3aa: CASSREGTSYEQYF

v_gene: TRBV7-9
d_gene: TRBD2
j_gene: TRBJ2-5
abundance: .
CDR3nt: TGTGCCAGCAGTGGGGAGGGGAGGATACAAGAGACCCAGTACTTC
CDR3aa: CASSGEGRIQETQYF

v_gene: TRBV15
d_gene: TRBD1
j_gene: TRBJ2-5
abundance: many
CDR3nt: TGTGCCACCAGCGCCACGTCGGGACAGCACCAAGAGACCCAGTACTTC
CDR3aa: CATSATSGQHQETQYF

v_gene: TRBV20-1
d_gene: .
j_gene: TRBJ1-1
abundance: .
CDR3nt: TGCAGTGCTAGAGACACACAGGAGAACACTGAAGCTTTCTTT
CDR3aa: CSARDTQENTEAFF

v_gene: TRBV12-3/TRBV12-4
d_gene: .
j_gene: TRBJ1-2
abundance: medium-sized
CDR3nt: TGTGCCAGCAGTTTCTCACTCGCCCCGGGGGGTGGCTACACCTTC
CDR3aa: CASSFSLAPGGGYTF

v_gene: TRBV7-2
d_gene: .
j_gene: TRBJ2-1
abundance: many
CDR3nt: TGTGCCAGCAGCTTAGCGTCTAGCGAGGATGAGCAGTTCTTC
CDR3aa: CASSLASSEDEQFF

v_gene: TRBV5-5
d_gene: .
j_gene: TRBJ2-1
abundance: .
CDR3nt: TGTGCCAGCAGCTGGCTAGCTGGCTCGCACAATGAGCAGTTCTTC
CDR3aa: CASSWLAGSHNEQFF

v_gene: TRBV5-6
d_gene: .
j_gene: TRBJ2-3
abundance: few
CDR3nt: TGTGCCAGCAGCGGGTGGACGGGGCGTCGAGCAGATACGCAGTATTTT
CDR3aa: CASSGWTGRRADTQYF

v_gene: TRBV11-2
d_gene: .
j_gene: TRBJ2-7
abundance: many
CDR3nt: TGTGCCAGCAGCCGAGCCTACGAGCAGTACTTC
CDR3aa: CASSRAYEQYF

v_gene: TRBV2
d_gene: .
j_gene: TRBJ2-7
abundance: few
CDR3nt: TGTGCCAGCAGCAAAGGGGGACTGGACTACGAGCAGTACTTC
CDR3aa: CASSKGGLDYEQYF

v_gene: TRBV30
d_gene: .
j_gene: TRBJ1-3
abundance: .
CDR3nt: TGTGCCTGTCTGTGGACAGAAGGAAACACCATATATTTT
CDR3aa: CACLWTEGNTIYF